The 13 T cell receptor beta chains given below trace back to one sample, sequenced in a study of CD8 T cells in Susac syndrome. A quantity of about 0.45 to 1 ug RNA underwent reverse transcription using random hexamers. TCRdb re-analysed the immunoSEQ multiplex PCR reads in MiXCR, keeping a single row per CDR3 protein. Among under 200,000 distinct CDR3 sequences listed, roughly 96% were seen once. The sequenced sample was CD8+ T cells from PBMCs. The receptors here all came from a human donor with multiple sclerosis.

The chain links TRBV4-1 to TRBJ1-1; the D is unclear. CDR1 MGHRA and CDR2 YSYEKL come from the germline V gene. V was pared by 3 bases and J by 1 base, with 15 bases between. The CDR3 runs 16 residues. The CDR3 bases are TGCGCCAGCAGCCACGGCGGGATAAGTCCGAACACTGAAGCTTTCTTT. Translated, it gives CASSHGGISPNTEAFF.

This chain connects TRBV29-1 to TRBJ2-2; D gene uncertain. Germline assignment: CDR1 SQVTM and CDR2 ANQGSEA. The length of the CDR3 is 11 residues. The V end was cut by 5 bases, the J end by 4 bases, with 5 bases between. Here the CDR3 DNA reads TGCAGCGTTTGGACCACCGGGGAGCTGTTTTTT. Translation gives CSVWTTGELFF.

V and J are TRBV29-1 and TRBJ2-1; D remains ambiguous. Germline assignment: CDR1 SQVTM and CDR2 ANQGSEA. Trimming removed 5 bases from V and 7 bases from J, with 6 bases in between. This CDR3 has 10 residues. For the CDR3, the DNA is TGCAGCGTTCGTCAAAATGAGCAGTTCTTC. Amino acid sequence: CSVRQNEQFF.

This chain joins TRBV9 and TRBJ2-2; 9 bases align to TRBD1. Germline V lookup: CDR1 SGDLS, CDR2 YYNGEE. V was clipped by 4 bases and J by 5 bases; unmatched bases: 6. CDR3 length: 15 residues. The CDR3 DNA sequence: TGTGCCAGCAGCCCATTGACAGGGGGGACCGGGGAGCTGTTTTTT. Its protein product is CASSPLTGGTGELFF.

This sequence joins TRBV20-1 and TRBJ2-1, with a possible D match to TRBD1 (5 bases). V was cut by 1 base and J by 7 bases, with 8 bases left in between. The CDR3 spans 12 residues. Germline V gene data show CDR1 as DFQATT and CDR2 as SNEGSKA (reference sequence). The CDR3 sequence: CSARAGLNEQFF. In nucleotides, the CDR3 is TGCAGTGCTAGAGCAGGGTTAAATGAGCAGTTCTTC.

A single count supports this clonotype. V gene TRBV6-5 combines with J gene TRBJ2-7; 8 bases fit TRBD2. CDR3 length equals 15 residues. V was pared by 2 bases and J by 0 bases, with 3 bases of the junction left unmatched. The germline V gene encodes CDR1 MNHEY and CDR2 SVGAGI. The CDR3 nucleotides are TGTGCCAGCAGTTACCACGGACTAGCCTCCTACGAGCAGTACTTC. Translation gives CASSYHGLASYEQYF.

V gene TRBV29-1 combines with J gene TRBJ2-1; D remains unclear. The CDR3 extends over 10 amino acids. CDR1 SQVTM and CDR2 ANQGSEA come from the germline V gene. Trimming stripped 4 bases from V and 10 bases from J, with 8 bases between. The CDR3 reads CSVGQGEQFF. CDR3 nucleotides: TGCAGCGTTGGTCAAGGGGAGCAGTTCTTC.

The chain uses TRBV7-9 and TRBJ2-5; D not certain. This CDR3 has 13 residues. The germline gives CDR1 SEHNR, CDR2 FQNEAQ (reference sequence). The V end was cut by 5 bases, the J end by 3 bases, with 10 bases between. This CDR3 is CASSPDWKETQYF. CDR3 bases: TGTGCCAGCAGCCCCGACTGGAAAGAGACCCAGTACTTC.

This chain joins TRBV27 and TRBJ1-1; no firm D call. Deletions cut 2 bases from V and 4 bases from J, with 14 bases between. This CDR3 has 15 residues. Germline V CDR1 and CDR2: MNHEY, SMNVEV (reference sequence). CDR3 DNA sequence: TGTGCCAGCAGTTTACGGAAGGCCAGAGGCACTGAAGCTTTCTTT. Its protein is CASSLRKARGTEAFF.

CDR3 bases: TGTGCCAGCAGCTTAGGCCCCGGGGCGCGCGGAAACACCATATATTTT. Its translation: CASSLGPGARGNTIYF. The V and J genes are TRBV13 and TRBJ1-3, with D perhaps TRBD1 (5 bases). This CDR3 has 16 residues. The ends were cut back, 0 bases at V and 4 bases at J, with 13 bases in the middle. The V gene's germline CDR1 is PRHDT and CDR2 FYEKMQ (reference sequence).

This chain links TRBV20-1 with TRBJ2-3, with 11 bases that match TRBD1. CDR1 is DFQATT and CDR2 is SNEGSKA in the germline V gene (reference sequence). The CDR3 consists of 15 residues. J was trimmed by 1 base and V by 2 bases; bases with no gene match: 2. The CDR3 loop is CSARRGQGGTDTQYF. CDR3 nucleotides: TGCAGTGCTAGACGGGGACAGGGGGGCACAGATACGCAGTATTTT.

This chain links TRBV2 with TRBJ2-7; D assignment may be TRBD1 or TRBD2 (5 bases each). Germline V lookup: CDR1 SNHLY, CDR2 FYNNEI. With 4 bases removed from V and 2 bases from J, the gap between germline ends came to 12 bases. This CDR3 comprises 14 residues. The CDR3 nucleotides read TGTGCCAGCAGTGGGGGAATGGGACCCTACGAGCAGTACTTC. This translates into CASSGGMGPYEQYF.

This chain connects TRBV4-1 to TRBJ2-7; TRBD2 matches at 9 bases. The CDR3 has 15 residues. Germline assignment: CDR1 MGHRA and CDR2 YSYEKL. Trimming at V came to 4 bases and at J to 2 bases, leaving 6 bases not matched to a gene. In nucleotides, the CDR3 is TGCGCCAGCAGCCTCGTAGCGGGAGTTACCTACGAGCAGTACTTC. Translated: CASSLVAGVTYEQYF.